This is a list of T cell receptor beta chains from one sample in a study of T cell changes during pregnancy in multiple sclerosis. Profiled with immunoSEQ multiplex PCR; TCRdb holds only in-frame clones, not every one. The sample shows just under 100,000 clones, roughly 92% of them seen only once. Sequencing used peripheral blood, obtained after pregnancy. These receptor sequences come from a female donor with multiple sclerosis, enrolled in a pregnancy study. Both conserved end residues are part of each CDR3. The D gene is left open where the match is weak.

j_call	d_call	v_call	cdr3_aa
TRBJ2-2	NA	TRBV6-1	CASRVLAGQTGELFF
TRBJ1-5	TRBD1	TRBV27	CASSLGRQGTNQPQHF
TRBJ2-1	TRBD2	TRBV4-1	CASLRRLAGDDEQFF
TRBJ1-2	TRBD1	TRBV7-9	CASSLGQGVNYGYTF
TRBJ1-1	NA	TRBV11-3	CASIPTSRAFF
TRBJ2-7	TRBD2	TRBV5-1	CASSLAGGNSYEQYF
TRBJ1-4	TRBD1	TRBV4-1	CASSRGQGEHNEKLFF
TRBJ2-7	NA	TRBV2	CASSEALRRGEQYF
TRBJ2-6	NA	TRBV6-4	CASSDSTPGSGANVLTF
TRBJ2-3	NA	TRBV7-9	CASSLALGSDTQYF
TRBJ1-1	NA	TRBV21-1	CASSSPVNTEAFF
TRBJ2-7	TRBD2	TRBV28	CASSQAGRRYEQYF
TRBJ1-1	NA	TRBV30	CAWSAWGGKNTEAFF